A single sample is the source of the 11 T cell receptor beta chains below, sequenced in a study of T cells in Graves' hyperthyroidism and ophthalmopathy. RNA transcripts gave rise to amplified TCR beta CDR3 regions. An initial round of RT-PCR targeting the TCR CDR3 relied on the HTBI primer set. Using its own MiXCR run on the multiplex PCR reads, TCRdb lists one record per CDR3 protein. The sample shows a few hundred thousand distinct CDR3 sequences, roughly 20% of them seen only once. The sequencing input was blood. These receptors were collected from a man aged 18 to 30 with Graves' ophthalmopathy.

The chain uses TRBV20-1 and TRBJ2-7; 9 bases are a match to TRBD1. The CDR3 sequence is 15 residues long. CDR1 and CDR2 from the germline V gene are DFQATT and SNEGSKA (reference sequence). V lost 5 bases to trimming and J lost 6 bases; unmatched junction nucleotides: 14. The CDR3 DNA reads TGCAGTGCTTCACCCCCGGGACAGGGTACTACCGAGCAGTACTTC. It encodes CSASPPGQGTTEQYF.

This chain connects TRBV5-6 to TRBJ2-1; D ambiguous. This CDR3 comprises 16 residues. The V gene's germline CDR1 is SGHDT and CDR2 YYEEEE. V lost 3 bases to trimming and J lost 1 base, with 14 bases between them. The CDR3 loop reads CASSWGLVDSYNEQFF. The CDR3 nucleotides are TGTGCCAGCAGCTGGGGATTGGTTGATTCCTACAATGAGCAGTTCTTC.

This chain links TRBV11-3 with TRBJ2-5; 9 bases agree with TRBD1. The V and J ends lost 1 base and 4 bases, in that order; junction bases with no gene match: 4. CDR1 and CDR2 from the germline V gene are SGHNT and YENEEA. The CDR3 is made up of 15 amino acids. CDR3 sequence: CASSLGGTGLETQYF. The CDR3 nucleotides read TGTGCCAGCAGCTTAGGAGGGACAGGGCTAGAGACCCAGTACTTC.

This clonotype was seen only a few times. The chain recombines TRBV12-5 with TRBJ1-2; possibly TRBD1 for D (6 bases). This CDR3 has 14 residues. The ends were cut back, 2 bases at V and 4 bases at J, with 11 bases in the middle. Germline V gene lookup returns CDR1 LGHNT and CDR2 FRNRAP. CDR3 sequence reads: CASGLSSDSYGYTF. CDR3 nucleotide sequence: TGTGCTAGTGGTTTGTCCTCGGACAGCTATGGCTACACCTTC.

This clonotype appeared many times. This chain connects TRBV7-8 to TRBJ2-1, with 7 bases matching TRBD1. V was pared by 0 bases and J by 4 bases, with 6 bases of the junction left unmatched. Germline-derived CDR1 and CDR2 are SGHVS and FQNEAQ. The CDR3 has 16 residues. The DNA for the CDR3 is TGTGCCAGCAGCTTAGCGCTGGACAGGTGGTACAATGAGCAGTTCTTC. Its translation is CASSLALDRWYNEQFF.

The rearrangement uses TRBV9 and TRBJ2-1; either TRBD1 or TRBD2 may supply D (6 bases each). Trimming took 0 bases from V and 4 from J, leaving 20 bases between them. The germline V gene has CDR1 SGDLS and CDR2 YYNGEE. This CDR3 has 18 residues. CDR3 in amino acids: CASSVARVVGGIYNEQFF. The DNA of the CDR3 is TGTGCCAGCAGCGTAGCTCGTGTCGTGGGGGGCATTTACAATGAGCAGTTCTTC.

This clonotype showed up many times. This chain links TRBV6-1 with TRBJ2-1, with 11 positions matching TRBD1. Germline V gives CDR1 MNHNS, CDR2 SASEGT. Germline trimming cut 1 base from V and 6 bases from J; bases unmatched to any gene: 5. The CDR3 has 16 residues. The DNA of the CDR3 is TGTGCCAGCAGTGAAGGTGAAGGGACAGGGGGCAATGAGCAGTTCTTC. Amino acids: CASSEGEGTGGNEQFF.

Many counts were recorded for this clonotype. The J gene is TRBJ2-1, the V gene TRBV2; TRBD1 aligns across 9 bases. The trim removed 2 bases at V and 7 bases at J, leaving 12 bases unmatched. CDR3 size: 17 residues. Germline lookup yields CDR1 SNHLY and CDR2 FYNNEI. The CDR3 DNA reads as TGTGCCAGCAGTGAATGGGACAGGGAATTAGCGTTGAATGAGCAGTTCTTC. Translation gives CASSEWDRELALNEQFF.

The V gene is TRBV10-1, the J gene TRBJ2-3, with D possibly being TRBD2 (5 bases). The CDR3 contains 13 residues. Trimming stripped 2 bases from V and 4 bases from J, with 7 bases between. CDR1 and CDR2 from the germline V gene are WNHNN and SYGVQD (reference sequence). CDR3 bases: TGCGCCAGCAGTGAGACTAGTCCAGATACGCAGTATTTT. It is translated as CASSETSPDTQYF.

This clonotype appeared many times. V gene TRBV7-2 combines with J gene TRBJ1-1; tentative D call: TRBD1 (6 bases). The CDR3 has 15 amino acids. V gave up 3 bases and J gave up 4 bases, with 15 bases separating them. CDR1 is SGHTA, CDR2 FQGNSA, per germline. The CDR3 spells CASSFIAGGLTEAFF. CDR3 DNA sequence: TGTGCCAGCAGCTTTATTGCCGGGGGCCTCACTGAAGCTTTCTTT.

This clonotype was recorded at least ten times. The chain combines TRBV12-3 or TRBV12-4 with TRBJ1-5; weak D call: TRBD1 (5 bases). V was cut by 6 bases and J by 0 bases, with 9 bases left in between. There are 14 residues in the CDR3. In DNA, the CDR3 is TGTGCCAGCAGGGGACCCGGTAGCAATCAGCCCCAGCATTTT. This encodes CASRGPGSNQPQHF.